The 9 T cell receptor beta chains presented below share a single source sample, sequenced in a study of regulatory T cells in long-lasting Graves disease. Time point indicated: persistent/refractory GD, antithyroid drugs over 5 years with positive TRAb. Scientists built the TCR library using RNA that was extracted from PBMCs. Investigators prepared the TCR beta libraries by applying iRepertoire HTBI primers and Arm-PCR of CDR3 regions. MiXCR, applied by TCRdb to the multiplex PCR reads, yields one record per CDR3 protein. The table has roughly 470,000 distinct CDR3 sequences, less than 25% seen once. Material: peripheral blood mononuclear cells (PBMCs), obtained when the disease was refractory, from a patient treated with antithyroid drugs. These receptor sequences come from a female donor with Graves disease.

The chain employs TRBV29-1 and TRBJ1-2, with D possibly TRBD1 on 5 matching bases. CDR3 length: 14 amino acids. CDR1 is SQVTM and CDR2 is ANQGSEA in the germline V gene. V was shortened by 3 bases and J by 6 bases, with 17 bases between the two germline ends. For the CDR3, the DNA is TGCAGCGTTGAGGGGGGGAGGGGCAGGAATGGCTACACCTTC. Protein product: CSVEGGRGRNGYTF.

This clonotype was observed many times. The V gene is TRBV12-3 or TRBV12-4, the J gene TRBJ2-7; D possibly matches TRBD1 or TRBD2 (6 bases each). The V end was cut by 6 bases, the J end by 7 bases, with 10 bases between. The CDR3 sequence is 11 residues long. DNA of the CDR3: TGTGCCAGCAGCCAAGGGGGGGAGCAGTACTTC. The encoded protein is CASSQGGEQYF.

This clonotype was recorded many times. The chain is built from TRBV20-1 and TRBJ2-5; 8 nucleotides line up with TRBD2. V gave up 0 bases and J gave up 3 bases; unmatched junction bases: 6. Per germline, CDR1 DFQATT and CDR2 SNEGSKA (reference sequence). This CDR3 comprises 15 residues. DNA of the CDR3: TGCAGTGCTAGAGATGTGGCGGGAGGCGAAGAGACCCAGTACTTC. This translates into CSARDVAGGEETQYF.

This clonotype was found many times. The J gene is TRBJ1-2, the V gene TRBV28; tentatively, D is TRBD1 (5 bases). Deletions cut 4 bases from V and 2 bases from J, with 8 bases between. This CDR3 comprises 13 residues. Per germline, CDR1 MDHEN and CDR2 SYDVKM. The CDR3 coding sequence is TGTGCCAGCAGTTGGGACCGGAACTATGGCTACACCTTC. Protein product: CASSWDRNYGYTF.

This clonotype was counted a few times. This rearrangement joins TRBV13 to TRBJ2-1; 9 positions agree with TRBD2. Germline CDR1 reads PRHDT; CDR2 reads FYEKMQ (reference sequence). The CDR3 has 18 amino acids. The junction had 9 bases not matched to a gene; V was cut back by 3 bases and J by 0 bases. The CDR3 reads CASSLGLREGRSYNEQFF. The CDR3, as DNA: TGTGCCAGCAGCTTGGGTTTGCGGGAGGGTCGCTCCTACAATGAGCAGTTCTTC.

This clonotype occurred many times. Here the CDR3 DNA reads TGTGCCAGTTCAGGCGGGACTACCAACACCGGGGAGCTGTTTTTT. This encodes CASSGGTTNTGELFF. The chain combines TRBV6-1 with TRBJ2-2, with TRBD2 matching 7 bases. This CDR3 region has 15 residues. Per the germline V gene, CDR1 is MNHNS and CDR2 is SASEGT. The V gene end was trimmed by 9 bases and the J gene end by 2 bases; junction bases not matched to a gene: 9.

This clonotype was counted a few times. The CDR3 DNA reads as TGTGCCAGTAATTCCGCAGTTAGCAATCAGCCCCAGCATTTT. This sequence encodes CASNSAVSNQPQHF. V and J are TRBV19 and TRBJ1-5; unclear D gene. V was clipped by 7 bases and J by 0 bases, with 10 bases between them. The germline gives CDR1 LNHDA, CDR2 SQIVND (reference sequence). The CDR3 covers 14 residues. Together with reference TRBV19 and TRBJ1-5, the CDR3 gives the full variable domain: DGGITQSPKYLFRKEGQNVTLSCEQNLNHDAMYWYRQDPGQGLRLIYYSQIVNDFQKGDIAEGYSVSREKKESFPLTVTSAQKNPTAFYLCASNSAVSNQPQHFGDGTRLSIL.

This clonotype was observed a single time. The junction and the germline gene differ at one end; a read error may be behind it. This rearrangement joins TRBV2 to TRBJ1-1; D not resolved. The CDR3 runs 12 residues. Germline CDR1 and CDR2: SNHLY and FYNNEI. The CDR3 sequence: CATLQMNAEAFF. The CDR3 DNA reads as TGTGCCACCCTTCAAATGAACGCTGAAGCTTTCTTT.

The chain joins TRBV15 to TRBJ1-1; a weak D match, TRBD1 (6 bases). Germline CDR1 LNHNV, CDR2 YYDKDF (reference sequence). V shed 7 bases and J shed 3 bases, with 9 bases lying between them. The CDR3 extends over 12 amino acids. CDR3 bases: TGTGCCACCACAGGGGTAGACACTGAAGCTTTCTTT. Amino acids: CATTGVDTEAFF.